This section outlines one T cell receptor beta chain sequence together with its context. Other DNA sequences within the sample encode an identical CDR3. In the original processing: Reference gene primer amplification in the assay estimated nucleated cell counts. Sequenced by immunoSEQ multiplex PCR; TCRdb stores in-frame clones only, minus some. The V and J calls and clone size are taken from that table; D and trimming were inferred from the DNA. This sample has roughly 230,000 clones, with about 80% found just once. The data derive from a study of blood T cell repertoires in COVID-19. Study in general: PBMCs, B-cell-depleted T cells, or T cells provided the cDNA or gDNA that made up the material.

The CDR3 extends over 14 amino acids. V gave up 0 bases and J gave up 3 bases, with 7 bases separating them. Looked up from germline, CDR1 is SGHNT and CDR2 is YYREEE (reference sequence). The chain is built from TRBV5-4 and TRBJ1-3; D call uncertain. This TCR was sampled from a man aged 50 to 60 with active or convalescent COVID-19. The sequencing input was peripheral blood. The CDR3 here is CASSLAGSGNTIYF. The CDR3 DNA reads as TGTGCCAGCAGCTTGGCAGGAAGTGGAAACACCATATATTTT.